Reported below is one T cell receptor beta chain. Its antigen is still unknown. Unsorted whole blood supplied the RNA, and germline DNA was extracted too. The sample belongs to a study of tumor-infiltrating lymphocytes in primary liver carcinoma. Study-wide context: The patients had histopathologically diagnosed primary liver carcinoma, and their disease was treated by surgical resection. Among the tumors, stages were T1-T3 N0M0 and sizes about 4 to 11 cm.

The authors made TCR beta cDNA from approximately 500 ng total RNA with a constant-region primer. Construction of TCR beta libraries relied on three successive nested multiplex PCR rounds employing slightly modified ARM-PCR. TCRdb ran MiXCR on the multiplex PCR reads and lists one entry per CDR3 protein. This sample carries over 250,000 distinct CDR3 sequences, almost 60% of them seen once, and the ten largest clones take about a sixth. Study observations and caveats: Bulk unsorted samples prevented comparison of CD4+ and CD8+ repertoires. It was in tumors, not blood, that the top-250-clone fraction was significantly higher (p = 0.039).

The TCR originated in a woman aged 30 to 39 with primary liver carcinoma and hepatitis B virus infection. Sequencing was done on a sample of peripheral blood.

The CDR3 DNA follows: TGTGCCAGCAGTTTAAACTACTACACTGAAGCTTTCTTT. Its protein product is CASSLNYYTEAFF. The chain employs TRBV12-3 or TRBV12-4 and TRBJ1-1, with no clear D. Between the trimmed V and J ends, which lost 2 bases and 3 bases, there was a span of 7 bases. The CDR3 loop spans 13 amino acids.